Each of the 2 T cell receptor beta chains below was sequenced from the same sample in a study of blood T cells in healthy people across ages (dated by TCRdb to 2013 to 2016). Library preparation was by 5' RACE. The sequencer was an Illumina HiSeq 2500. A second PCR of roughly 7 to 11 cycles was performed with a sample-barcoded 5' primer and a J-beta primer mix. TCRdb trimmed the raw reads at Q25, called clones with MiXCR and kept productive beta chains. Entries are consolidated by CDR3 protein sequence, retaining the most common genes and DNA. This sample has about 570,000 distinct CDR3 sequences in its table, and 27% of those were observed once. Jointly, the top ten make up approximately 17% of the sample. The sequenced sample consisted of blood. These receptors were obtained from a woman in her 70s in good health.

Only a few counts were recorded for this clonotype. The chain couples TRBV5-6 to TRBJ1-5; D gene ambiguous. The V gene lost 1 base and the J gene lost 7 bases, with 9 bases spanning the gap. The germline V gene encodes CDR1 SGHDT and CDR2 YYEEEE. The CDR3 extends over 13 amino acids. The CDR3 sequence is CASSLWQAQPQHF. The CDR3 region has the DNA TGTGCCAGCAGCTTGTGGCAGGCCCAGCCCCAGCATTTT.

The chain carries TRBV20-1 and TRBJ2-1; 12 nucleotides match TRBD2. J was trimmed by 5 bases and V by 0 bases; bases with no gene match: 5. The CDR3 is made up of 16 amino acids. Germline V gene data show CDR1 as DFQATT and CDR2 as SNEGSKA (reference sequence). The DNA of the CDR3 is TGCAGTGCTAGAGATCTAGCGGGGGGGAGAAACAATGAGCAGTTCTTC. Its protein is CSARDLAGGRNNEQFF.